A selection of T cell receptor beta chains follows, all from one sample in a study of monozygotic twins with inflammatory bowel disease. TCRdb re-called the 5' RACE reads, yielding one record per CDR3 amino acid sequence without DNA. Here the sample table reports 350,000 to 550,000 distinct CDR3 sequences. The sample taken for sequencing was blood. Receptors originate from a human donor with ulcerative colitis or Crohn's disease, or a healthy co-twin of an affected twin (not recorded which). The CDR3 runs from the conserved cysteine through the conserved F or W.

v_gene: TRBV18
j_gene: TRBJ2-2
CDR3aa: CASSVTGPTNTGELFF

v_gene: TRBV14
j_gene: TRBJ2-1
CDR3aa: CASSQRDRLFF

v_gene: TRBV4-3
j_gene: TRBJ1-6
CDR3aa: CASSQGTVDNSPLHF

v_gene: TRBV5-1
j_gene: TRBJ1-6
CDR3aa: CASSPAGLTVGSPLHF

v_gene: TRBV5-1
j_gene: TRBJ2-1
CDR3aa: CASSYPGGNEQFF

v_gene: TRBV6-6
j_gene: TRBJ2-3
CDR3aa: CATKPAAYTDTQYF

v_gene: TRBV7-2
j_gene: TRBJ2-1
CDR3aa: CASSLDLAGGPKQFF

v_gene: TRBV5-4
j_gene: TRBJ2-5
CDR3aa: CASSRRYQETQYF

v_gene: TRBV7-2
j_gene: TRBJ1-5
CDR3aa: CASTAGGGQPQHF

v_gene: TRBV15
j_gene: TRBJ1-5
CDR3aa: CATRTILGPQHF

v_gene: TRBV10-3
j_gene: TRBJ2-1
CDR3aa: CAISDLPPSSYNEQFF

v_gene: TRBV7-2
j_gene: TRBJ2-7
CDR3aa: CASSLGRGSYEQYF

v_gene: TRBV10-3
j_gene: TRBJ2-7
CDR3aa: CAISESGTASYEQYF

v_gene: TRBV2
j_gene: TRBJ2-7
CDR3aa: CASSEVLSSYEQYF

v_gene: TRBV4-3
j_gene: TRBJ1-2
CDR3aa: CASSQALVANYGYTF

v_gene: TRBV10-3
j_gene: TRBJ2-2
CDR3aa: CAIRTGENTGELFF